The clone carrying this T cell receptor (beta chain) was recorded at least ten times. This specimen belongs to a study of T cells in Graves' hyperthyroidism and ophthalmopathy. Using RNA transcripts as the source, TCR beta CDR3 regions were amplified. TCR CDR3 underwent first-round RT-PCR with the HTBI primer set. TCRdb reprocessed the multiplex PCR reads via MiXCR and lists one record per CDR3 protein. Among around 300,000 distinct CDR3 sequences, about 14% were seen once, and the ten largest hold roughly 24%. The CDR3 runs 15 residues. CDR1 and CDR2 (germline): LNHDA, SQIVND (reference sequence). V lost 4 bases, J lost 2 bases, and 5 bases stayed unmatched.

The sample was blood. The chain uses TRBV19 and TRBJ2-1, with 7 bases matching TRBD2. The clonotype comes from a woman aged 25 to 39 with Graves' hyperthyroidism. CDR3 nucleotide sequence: TGTGCCAGTAGTAACGTCGCGGGAGCCTACAATGAGCAGTTCTTC. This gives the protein CASSNVAGAYNEQFF.